This T cell receptor (beta chain) was captured in a study of cytomegalovirus exposure and HLA in healthy donors. Primers included in the PCR were 60 Vbeta and 13 Jbeta primers. Clones were sequenced by immunoSEQ multiplex PCR, and TCRdb holds only the in-frame ones, with some missing. The sample consists of more than 85,000 clones, about 12% of them appearing once. After removal of 6 bases from V and 1 base from J, the junction contained 4 bases not matched to a gene. The CDR3 sequence is 15 residues long. Looked up from germline, CDR1 is SNHLY and CDR2 is FYNNEI. Study observations and caveats: Sequencing likely produced, as an artifact, a cluster of highly shared sequence variants. In a later analysis, most CMV-associated TCR beta chains appeared HLA-restricted.

This clone was recorded a few times. As yet, its antigen is unknown. Sample: PBMCs. The TCR sequence derives from a man in his forties in good health and CMV-seropositive. The chain carries TRBV2 and TRBJ1-3, with 9 nucleotides matching TRBD1. Here the CDR3 reads CASRKGTGSGNTIYF. In DNA form, the CDR3 reads TGTGCCAGCAGAAAAGGGACAGGGTCTGGAAACACCATATATTTT.